This note documents a single TCR beta chain sequence. Its specificity is not known. Second doses that came at about 4 or about 12 weeks were put together. The sample belongs to a study of T cell responses to AZD1222 COVID-19 vaccine. Findings and caveats of the study: Once two AZD1222 doses were given, Spike-specific TCR breadth and depth went up. At study baseline, merely several AZD1222 recipients were seropositive. Females outnumbered males among donors, who were mostly white British; clonal diversity was possibly underestimated.

This table comes from immunoSEQ multiplex PCR, and its TCRdb copy is limited to in-frame clones, with some not included. Of fewer than 85,000 clones in the sample, 89% were seen once. Germline V lookup: CDR1 MNHEY, CDR2 SVGEGT. The CDR3 sequence is 16 residues long. Trimming removed 2 bases at V and 10 bases at J, with 18 bases between. This sequence was found in an adult who received the AZD1222 COVID-19 vaccine. This specimen was peripheral blood, taken 28 days after the second AZD1222 dose. The chain is built from TRBV6-2 or TRBV6-3 and TRBJ1-6; unclear D gene. CDR3 region: CASSYGGAGKESPLHF. CDR3 nucleotide sequence: TGTGCCAGCAGTTACGGCGGCGCCGGGAAGGAATCACCCCTCCACTTT.